These T cell receptor beta chains were read from a single sample in a study of T cells after yellow fever vaccination. Each CDR3 protein is one row after TCRdb ran MiXCR on the 5' RACE reads. Here the sample spans 450,000 to 600,000 distinct CDR3 sequences, roughly 13% being singletons. The source material was PBMCs, sampled on the day of the yellow fever booster vaccination. These receptors all stem from a man younger than 45 who received the YFV17D yellow fever vaccine. Each CDR3 is given with its conserved first and last residue. The D gene is left open where the match is weak. Expanded clones are given a class, and other clones once, few, many or no size at all.

D: .
size: few
J: TRBJ2-3
V: TRBV7-9
DNA: TGTGCCAGCAGTTTTGGAAGCGGGTCTAGCACAGATACGCAGTATTTT
CDR3: CASSFGSGSSTDTQYF

D: .
size: .
J: TRBJ1-1
V: TRBV2
DNA: TGTGCCAGCAGATGGAGGGGTGAAGCTTTCTTT
CDR3: CASRWRGEAFF

D: TRBD1
size: few
J: TRBJ2-1
V: TRBV5-4
DNA: TGTGCCAGCACCTTGGGCGGACAGGGGAACAATGAGCAGTTCTTC
CDR3: CASTLGGQGNNEQFF

D: .
size: few
J: TRBJ1-5
V: TRBV19
DNA: TGTGCCAGTACCCTCCGGGACCGTAGCGGGCCCCAGCATTTT
CDR3: CASTLRDRSGPQHF

D: TRBD2
size: few
J: TRBJ2-1
V: TRBV20-1
DNA: TGCTGTGCTAGAGATCGGAATACTAGCGGGAGGGCCTGGGGCAACAATGAGCAGTTCTTC
CDR3: CCARDRNTSGRAWGNNEQFF

D: TRBD1
size: .
J: TRBJ1-1
V: TRBV20-1
DNA: TGCAGTGCTAGACCCCCGGGACAGATGAACACTGAAGCTTTCTTT
CDR3: CSARPPGQMNTEAFF

D: TRBD2
size: .
J: TRBJ2-2
V: TRBV6-5
DNA: TGTGCCAGCAGTTTGCTAGCGGGAGTGAGGGGTCCTGGGGAGCTGTTTTTT
CDR3: CASSLLAGVRGPGELFF

D: .
size: .
J: TRBJ1-2
V: TRBV6-2/TRBV6-3
DNA: TGTGCCAGCAGTTACTTGCCAGAATTTTTCGTTGGCTACACCTTC
CDR3: CASSYLPEFFVGYTF

D: .
size: many
J: TRBJ2-2
V: TRBV5-1
DNA: TGCGCCAGCAGCTTGAGAACTCAGAACACCGGGGAGCTGTTTTTT
CDR3: CASSLRTQNTGELFF

D: .
size: .
J: TRBJ2-5
V: TRBV2
DNA: TGTGCCAGCAGCGTACAGGGTGGGACTGGGGAGACCCAGTACTTC
CDR3: CASSVQGGTGETQYF

D: .
size: .
J: TRBJ1-5
V: TRBV6-1
DNA: TGTGCCAGCAGTCGGAGTTGGAATCAGCCCCAGCATTTT
CDR3: CASSRSWNQPQHF

D: TRBD2
size: .
J: TRBJ2-3
V: TRBV3-1
DNA: TGTGCCAGCACCGAGATACTTGGAAGACTAGCGGGCCCTAGCACAGATACGCAGTATTTT
CDR3: CASTEILGRLAGPSTDTQYF

D: TRBD2
size: once
J: TRBJ2-3
V: TRBV29-1
DNA: TGCAGCGTTGACGCGACAGGGCGAGCGGGAGGGATTCCAACAGATACGCAGTATTTT
CDR3: CSVDATGRAGGIPTDTQYF

D: .
size: .
J: TRBJ2-7
V: TRBV20-1
DNA: TGCAGTGCTACCCCAGACAGGATCTACGAGCAGTACTTC
CDR3: CSATPDRIYEQYF

D: .
size: few
J: TRBJ2-4
V: TRBV12-3/TRBV12-4
DNA: TGTGCCAGCAGTCCCGGGACTGTGAACATTCAGTACTTC
CDR3: CASSPGTVNIQYF

D: TRBD2
size: few
J: TRBJ2-5
V: TRBV4-1
DNA: TGCGCCAGCAGCCCAAGCGCCGGAGCGGGGGCCCAAGAGACCCAGTACTTC
CDR3: CASSPSAGAGAQETQYF